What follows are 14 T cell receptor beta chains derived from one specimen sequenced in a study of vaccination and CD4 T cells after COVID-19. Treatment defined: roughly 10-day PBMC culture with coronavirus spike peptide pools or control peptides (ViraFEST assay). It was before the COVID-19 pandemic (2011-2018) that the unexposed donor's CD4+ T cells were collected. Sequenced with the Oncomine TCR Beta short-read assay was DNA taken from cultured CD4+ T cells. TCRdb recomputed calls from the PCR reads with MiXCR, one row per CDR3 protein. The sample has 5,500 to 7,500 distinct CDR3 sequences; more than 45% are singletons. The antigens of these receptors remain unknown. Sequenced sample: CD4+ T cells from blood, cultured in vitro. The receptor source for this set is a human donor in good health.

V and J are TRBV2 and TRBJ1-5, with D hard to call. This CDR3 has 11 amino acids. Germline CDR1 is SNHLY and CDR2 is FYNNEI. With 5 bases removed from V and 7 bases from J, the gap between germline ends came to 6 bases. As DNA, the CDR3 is TGTGCCAGCAGTTCCGACCAGCCCCAGCATTTT. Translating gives CASSSDQPQHF.

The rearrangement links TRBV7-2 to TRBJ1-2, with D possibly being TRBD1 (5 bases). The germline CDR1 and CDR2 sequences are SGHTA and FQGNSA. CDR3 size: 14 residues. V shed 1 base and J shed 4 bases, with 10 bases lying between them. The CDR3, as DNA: TGTGCCAGCAGCTTAGGATCCGGGACCTATGGCTACACCTTC. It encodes CASSLGSGTYGYTF.

CDR3 sequence: CSATQAGGPLSTQYF. The CDR3 DNA reads TGCAGTGCTACCCAAGCGGGAGGGCCTCTTTCTACGCAGTATTTT. This chain uses TRBV20-1 with TRBJ2-3; 10 nucleotides agree with TRBD2. Germline V gives CDR1 DFQATT, CDR2 SNEGSKA (reference sequence). V lost 4 bases and J lost 8; bases outside the gene matches: 12. The CDR3 length is 15 residues.

As DNA, the CDR3 is TGTGCCAGCAGTTGGGGCAGGGGGACGAACACTGAAGCTTTCTTT. It specifies CASSWGRGTNTEAFF. The chain links TRBV6-5 to TRBJ1-1; TRBD1 matches at 7 bases. The V gene's germline CDR1 is MNHEY and CDR2 SVGAGI. This CDR3 is built from 15 residues. The ends lost 4 bases at V and 1 base at J; junction bases unmatched: 6.

The CDR3 nucleotides are TGTGCCAGCAGCGTAGGACTAGCGGGGGATAAATATGGAGAGACCCAGTACTTC. This gives the protein CASSVGLAGDKYGETQYF. V and J are TRBV9 and TRBJ2-5; 12 nucleotides match TRBD2. The CDR3 totals 18 residues. The germline V gene encodes CDR1 SGDLS and CDR2 YYNGEE. V gave up 0 bases and J gave up 4 bases; unmatched junction bases: 10. Supplemented by reference TRBV9 and TRBJ2-5, the full variable domain reads DSGVTQTPKHLITATGQRVTLRCSPRSGDLSVYWYQQSLDQGLQFLIQYYNGEERAKGNILERFSAQQFPDLHSELNLSSLELGDSALYFCASSVGLAGDKYGETQYFGPGTRLLVL.

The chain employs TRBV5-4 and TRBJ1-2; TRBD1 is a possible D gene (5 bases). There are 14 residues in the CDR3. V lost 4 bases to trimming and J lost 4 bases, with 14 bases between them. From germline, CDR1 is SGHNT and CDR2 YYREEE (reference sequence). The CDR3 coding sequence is TGTGCCAGCAGCCGTCTGACAGACTTCTATGGCTACACCTTC. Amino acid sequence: CASSRLTDFYGYTF.

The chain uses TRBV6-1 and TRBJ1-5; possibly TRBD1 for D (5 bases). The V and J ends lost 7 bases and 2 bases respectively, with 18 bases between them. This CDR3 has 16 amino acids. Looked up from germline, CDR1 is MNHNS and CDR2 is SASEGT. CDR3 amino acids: CASNSRWGGGNQPQHF. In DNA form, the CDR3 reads TGTGCCAGCAACTCCCGCTGGGGGGGAGGCAATCAGCCCCAGCATTTT.

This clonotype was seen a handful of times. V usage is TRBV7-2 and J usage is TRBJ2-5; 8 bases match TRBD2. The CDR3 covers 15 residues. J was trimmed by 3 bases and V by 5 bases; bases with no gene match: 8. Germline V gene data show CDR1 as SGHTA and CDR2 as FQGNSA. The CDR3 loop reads CASSRRGGGEETQYF. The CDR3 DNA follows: TGTGCCAGCAGCCGTCGGGGGGGCGGGGAAGAGACCCAGTACTTC.

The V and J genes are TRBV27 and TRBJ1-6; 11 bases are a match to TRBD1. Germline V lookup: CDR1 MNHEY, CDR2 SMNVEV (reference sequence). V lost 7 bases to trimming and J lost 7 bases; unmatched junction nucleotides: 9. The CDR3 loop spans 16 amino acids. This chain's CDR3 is CASTRSGQGANSPLHF. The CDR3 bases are TGTGCCAGCACCCGATCCGGACAGGGGGCGAATTCACCCCTCCACTTT.

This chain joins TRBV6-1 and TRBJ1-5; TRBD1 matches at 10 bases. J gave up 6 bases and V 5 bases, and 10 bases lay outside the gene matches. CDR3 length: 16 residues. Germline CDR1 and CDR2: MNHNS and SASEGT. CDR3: CASSPSTGGAGQPQHF. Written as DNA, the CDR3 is TGTGCCAGCAGTCCATCGACAGGGGGCGCAGGTCAGCCCCAGCATTTT.

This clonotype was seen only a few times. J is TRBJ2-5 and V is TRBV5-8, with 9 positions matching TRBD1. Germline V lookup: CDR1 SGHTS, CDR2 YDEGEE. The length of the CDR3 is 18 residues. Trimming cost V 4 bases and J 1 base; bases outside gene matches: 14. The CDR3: CASSRRTGAGGSQETQYF. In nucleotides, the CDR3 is TGTGCCAGCAGCCGGAGGACAGGGGCCGGAGGGTCCCAAGAGACCCAGTACTTC.

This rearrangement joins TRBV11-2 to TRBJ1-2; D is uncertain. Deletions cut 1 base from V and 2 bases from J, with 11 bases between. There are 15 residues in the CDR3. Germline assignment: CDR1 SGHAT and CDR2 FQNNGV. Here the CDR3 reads CASSLVPQVNYGYTF. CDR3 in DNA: TGTGCCAGCAGCTTAGTGCCCCAGGTCAACTATGGCTACACCTTC.

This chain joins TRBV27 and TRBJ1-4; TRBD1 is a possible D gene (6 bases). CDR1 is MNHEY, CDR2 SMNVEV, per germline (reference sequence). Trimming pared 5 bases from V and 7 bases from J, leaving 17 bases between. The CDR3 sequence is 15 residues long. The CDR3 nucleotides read TGTGCCAGCAGTGTCACAGGGAGAGAGGGTGAAAAACTGTTTTTT. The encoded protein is CASSVTGREGEKLFF.

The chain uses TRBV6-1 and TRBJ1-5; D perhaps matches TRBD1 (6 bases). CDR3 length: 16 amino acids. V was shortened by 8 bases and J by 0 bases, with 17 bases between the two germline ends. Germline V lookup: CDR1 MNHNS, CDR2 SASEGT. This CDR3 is CASGGQGRDSNQPQHF. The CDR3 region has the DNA TGTGCCAGCGGCGGGCAGGGGAGAGATAGCAATCAGCCCCAGCATTTT.